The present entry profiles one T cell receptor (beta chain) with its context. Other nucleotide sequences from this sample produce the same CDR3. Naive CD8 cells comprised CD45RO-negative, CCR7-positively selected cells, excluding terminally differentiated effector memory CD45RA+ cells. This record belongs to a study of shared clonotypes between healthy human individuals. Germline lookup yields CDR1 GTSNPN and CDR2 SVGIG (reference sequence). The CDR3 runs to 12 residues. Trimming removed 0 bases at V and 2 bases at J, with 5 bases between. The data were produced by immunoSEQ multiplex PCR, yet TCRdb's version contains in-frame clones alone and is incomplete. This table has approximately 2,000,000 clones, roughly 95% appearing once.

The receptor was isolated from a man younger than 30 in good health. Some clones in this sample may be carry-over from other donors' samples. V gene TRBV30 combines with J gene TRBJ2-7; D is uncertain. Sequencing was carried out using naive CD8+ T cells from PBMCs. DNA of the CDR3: TGTGCCTGGAGTGTTGGCCCCTACGAGCAGTACTTC. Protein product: CAWSVGPYEQYF.